This T cell receptor beta chain is drawn from a study of blood T cell repertoires in COVID-19. Study information: From the United States, Italy and Spain came samples of acute and convalescent COVID-19. The analysed material was cDNA or gDNA that came from T cells, B-cell-depleted T cells, or PBMCs.

Per the original methods: Nucleated cell counts were estimated from reference gene primer amplification. The repertoire was sequenced with immunoSEQ multiplex PCR; TCRdb's copy has only in-frame clones and lacks some. The V and J calls and clone size come from that table; D and trimming were worked out from the DNA. Of hundreds of thousands of clones listed, 88% are singletons. Cohorts were determined from participant-reported clinical history. Sequenced sample: PBMCs or T cells enriched from blood (not recorded which). The origin of this receptor is a woman in her thirties or forties with acute COVID-19.

This chain's CDR3 is CASKDYSNQPQHF. CDR3 nucleotides: TGTGCCAGCAAAGACTATAGCAATCAGCCCCAGCATTTT. The genes are TRBV19 and TRBJ1-5, with D unclear. Germline-derived CDR1 and CDR2 are LNHDA and SQIVND (reference sequence). V dropped 9 bases and J dropped 0 bases, with 9 bases sitting between them. CDR3 length equals 13 residues.